This T cell receptor beta chain came from a study of human CD4 T cells and Enterobacteriaceae. Deep-level sequencing, detecting one cell in 200,000, covered ex vivo memory CD4+. The assay was immunoSEQ multiplex PCR, and TCRdb's table has in-frame clones only and misses some. The profile shows about 27,000 clones, around 80% of them singletons. V lost 4 bases and J lost 0, with 12 bases in between. Looked up from germline, CDR1 is MNHEY and CDR2 is SVGAGI. This CDR3 spans 15 amino acids. Study observations and caveats: In the top 5%: 11 of 19 and about 60% of the 34 cross-reactive clonotypes.

Memory CD4+ T cells were sorted as all CD4+ cells except CD45RA+CCR7+CD95- naive cells, over 95% pure. Sorted cells lacked CD8+, CD14+, CD16+, CD56+, CD19+ and CD25-bright cells. This clone was recorded only once. Its antigen is not identified. This chain links TRBV6-5 with TRBJ1-2; no clear D. Sequencing used memory CD4+ T cells from blood. The clonotype comes from a human donor in good health. CDR3 residues: CASSSFGSANYGYTF. In DNA, the CDR3 is TGTGCCAGCAGTTCTTTTGGGTCGGCTAACTATGGCTACACCTTC.